Sequencing of this T cell receptor beta chain was carried out in a study of blood T cell repertoires in COVID-19. Looking at the study overall: Acute and convalescent COVID-19 samples came from the United States, Italy and Spain. In each case, the material was cDNA or gDNA derived from T cells, B-cell-depleted T cells, or PBMCs.

In the source study's methods: Reference gene primers were amplified, and this amplification served to estimate nucleated cell counts. TCRdb's table, derived via immunoSEQ multiplex PCR, lists solely in-frame clones and lacks some. V, J and clone size derive from that table, while D and trimming were established from the DNA sequence. The sample carries roughly 50,000 clones, roughly nine tenths recorded once. V shed 2 bases and J shed 1 base, with 12 bases lying between them. Germline lookup yields CDR1 LNHDA and CDR2 SQIVND (reference sequence). The CDR3 is 16 amino acids. The sequenced sample was peripheral blood. The sequence was obtained from a man aged 50 to 60 with acute or convalescent COVID-19. The chain couples TRBV19 to TRBJ2-4; weak D call: TRBD1 (6 bases). The CDR3 spells CASSIYPRGAKNIQYF. CDR3 DNA sequence: TGTGCCAGTAGTATATATCCAAGGGGGGCCAAAAACATTCAGTACTTC.